A single sample is the source of the 5 T cell receptor beta chains below, sequenced in a study of cytomegalovirus exposure and HLA in healthy donors. It was with 60 Vbeta and 13 Jbeta primers that the PCR ran. Sequencing used immunoSEQ multiplex PCR; TCRdb keeps in-frame clones, though not all of them. Among hundreds of thousands of clones listed, 70% to 85% were seen once. Sample: PBMCs. The receptors were gathered from a woman in her thirties or forties in good health and CMV-seronegative.

This chain connects TRBV27 to TRBJ2-7, with TRBD2 identical over 11 bases. The length of the CDR3 is 14 residues. The junction had 2 bases not matched to a gene; V was cut back by 7 bases and J by 0 bases. CDR1 is MNHEY, CDR2 SMNVEV, per germline (reference sequence). This CDR3 is CASKGLAASYEQYF. The CDR3, as DNA: TGTGCCAGCAAGGGACTAGCGGCCTCCTACGAGCAGTACTTC.

The rearrangement links TRBV27 to TRBJ1-2; 9 positions match TRBD1. The CDR3 is 16 amino acids. Trimming took 4 bases from V and 5 from J; bases not matched to a gene: 11. The germline CDR1 and CDR2 sequences are MNHEY and SMNVEV (reference sequence). CDR3 in amino acids: CASSSSQGAPGYGYTF. CDR3 coding DNA: TGTGCCAGCAGTTCCTCACAGGGGGCGCCCGGTTATGGCTACACCTTC.

The chain employs TRBV28 and TRBJ1-2; 7 bases agree with TRBD1. J lost 2 bases, V lost 5 bases, and 14 bases had no gene match. CDR3 length equals 17 residues. The germline CDR1 and CDR2 sequences are MDHEN and SYDVKM. CDR3 in DNA: TGTGCCAGCAGTCCCCTGACAGTTTACAGGGGAAACTATGGCTACACCTTC. Translated, it gives CASSPLTVYRGNYGYTF.

With respect to this clone: Its ends do not fully match the called genes, so a read error is possible. The rearrangement links TRBV7-9 to TRBJ2-1; TRBD1 might be the D (6 bases). The germline gives CDR1 SEHNR, CDR2 FQNEAQ (reference sequence). CDR3 length: 17 residues. Written as DNA, the CDR3 is TGTTCCAGCAGCTTATACACAGGGAGTCACTCCTACAATGAGCAGTTCTTC. It encodes CSSSLYTGSHSYNEQFF.

The J gene is TRBJ2-7, the V gene TRBV19, with 12 nucleotides matching TRBD2. CDR1 is LNHDA and CDR2 is SQIVND in the germline V gene (reference sequence). J was trimmed by 2 bases and V by 6 bases; bases with no gene match: 5. The CDR3 has 15 amino acids. The CDR3 DNA reads as TGTGCCAGTAGCACTAGCGGGGGGAACACCTACGAGCAGTACTTC. Protein: CASSTSGGNTYEQYF.